A selection of T cell receptor beta chains follows, all from one sample in a study of blood T cell repertoires in COVID-19. Here immunoSEQ multiplex PCR was the method, and the copy in TCRdb shows in-frame clones only, minus some. The sample has about 140,000 clones; about four fifths are singletons. The specimen sequenced was peripheral blood. The receptors derive from a man aged 70 or older who had recovered from COVID-19. CDR3s include the opening cysteine and the closing phenylalanine or tryptophan. Fields, in order: clone size, D gene, J gene, V gene, CDR3 protein, CDR3 DNA. A D gene is named only where the DNA matches it firmly. Clone sizes are given selectively: once, few, many, or a class where the clone is expanded.

clone_size: -
d_call: TRBD1
j_call: TRBJ1-1
v_call: TRBV11-3
cdr3_aa: CASSRRGTGVMMNTEAFF
cdr3_nt: TGTGCCAGCAGTCGCCGAGGGACAGGGGTAATGATGAACACTGAAGCTTTCTTT

clone_size: few
d_call: TRBD1
j_call: TRBJ1-2
v_call: TRBV3-1/TRBV3-2
cdr3_aa: CASSQQQGVGGYTF
cdr3_nt: TGTGCCAGCAGCCAACAACAGGGGGTGGGTGGCTACACCTTC

clone_size: -
d_call: -
j_call: TRBJ1-2
v_call: TRBV5-1
cdr3_aa: CASSLETTQGTGYTF
cdr3_nt: TGCGCCAGCAGCTTGGAGACGACACAGGGTACCGGCTACACCTTC

clone_size: -
d_call: -
j_call: TRBJ1-4
v_call: TRBV28
cdr3_aa: CASSLARGGEKLFF
cdr3_nt: TGTGCCAGCAGTTTAGCTCGGGGTGGGGAAAAACTGTTTTTT

clone_size: -
d_call: TRBD2
j_call: TRBJ2-3
v_call: TRBV7-6
cdr3_aa: CASSLALAGFTDTQYF
cdr3_nt: TGTGCCAGCAGCTTAGCCCTAGCGGGGTTCACAGATACGCAGTATTTT

clone_size: -
d_call: TRBD2
j_call: TRBJ2-1
v_call: TRBV7-8
cdr3_aa: CASSLKRTSTSDEQFF
cdr3_nt: TGTGCCAGCAGCTTAAAAAGGACTAGCACTTCCGATGAGCAGTTCTTC

clone_size: few
d_call: TRBD2
j_call: TRBJ2-3
v_call: TRBV14
cdr3_aa: CASSPAGLTDTQYF
cdr3_nt: TGTGCCAGCAGCCCAGCGGGACTCACAGATACGCAGTATTTT

clone_size: -
d_call: TRBD1
j_call: TRBJ1-5
v_call: TRBV5-3
cdr3_aa: CARSKIRDRGPQPQHF
cdr3_nt: TGTGCCAGAAGCAAGATTCGGGACAGGGGGCCTCAGCCCCAGCATTTT

clone_size: once
d_call: -
j_call: TRBJ1-2
v_call: TRBV29-1
cdr3_aa: CSVEKATVGDYGYTF
cdr3_nt: TGCAGCGTTGAAAAGGCGACAGTTGGGGACTATGGCTACACCTTC

clone_size: -
d_call: TRBD1
j_call: TRBJ1-2
v_call: TRBV19
cdr3_aa: CASDIGTGGRTAGYTF
cdr3_nt: TGTGCCAGTGATATAGGGACAGGGGGCCGTACGGCTGGCTACACCTTC

clone_size: -
d_call: TRBD1
j_call: TRBJ2-1
v_call: TRBV18
cdr3_aa: CASSPGTGDYNEQFF
cdr3_nt: TGTGCCAGCTCACCGGGGACAGGGGACTACAATGAGCAGTTCTTC

clone_size: -
d_call: TRBD2
j_call: TRBJ2-1
v_call: TRBV4-3
cdr3_aa: CAGSGRAYNEQFF
cdr3_nt: TGCGCCGGTAGCGGGAGGGCCTACAATGAGCAGTTCTTC

clone_size: -
d_call: -
j_call: TRBJ2-5
v_call: TRBV6-5
cdr3_aa: CASSTSPGLETQYF
cdr3_nt: TGTGCCAGCAGTACCAGCCCGGGATTGGAGACCCAGTACTTC

clone_size: few
d_call: TRBD1
j_call: TRBJ1-6
v_call: TRBV6-2/TRBV6-3
cdr3_aa: CASSLRTGAPSPLHF
cdr3_nt: TGTGCCAGCAGCCTCAGGACAGGGGCCCCTTCACCCCTCCACTTT

clone_size: -
d_call: -
j_call: TRBJ1-6
v_call: TRBV27
cdr3_aa: CASSWQINSPLHF
cdr3_nt: TGTGCCAGCAGTTGGCAGATAAATTCACCCCTCCACTTT

clone_size: -
d_call: -
j_call: TRBJ2-1
v_call: TRBV12-3/TRBV12-4
cdr3_aa: CASSSGATYEQFF
cdr3_nt: TGTGCCAGCAGCTCTGGGGCCACTTATGAGCAGTTCTTC

clone_size: -
d_call: -
j_call: TRBJ2-7
v_call: TRBV3-1/TRBV3-2
cdr3_aa: CASSQDLRAPREQYF
cdr3_nt: TGTGCCAGCAGCCAAGATTTGAGGGCCCCTCGGGAGCAGTACTTC

clone_size: -
d_call: TRBD1
j_call: TRBJ1-3
v_call: TRBV9
cdr3_aa: CASSVGGTGGQNTIYF
cdr3_nt: TGTGCCAGCAGCGTAGGAGGGACAGGGGGTCAAAACACCATATATTTT

clone_size: few
d_call: -
j_call: TRBJ2-2
v_call: TRBV5-1
cdr3_aa: CASREQGPNTGELFF
cdr3_nt: TGCGCCAGCAGGGAGCAGGGTCCTAACACCGGGGAGCTGTTTTTT

clone_size: -
d_call: -
j_call: TRBJ1-2
v_call: TRBV5-1
cdr3_aa: CASSLLTIMAYGYTF
cdr3_nt: TGCGCCAGCAGCCTTCTTACAATTATGGCCTATGGCTACACCTTC

clone_size: -
d_call: TRBD2
j_call: TRBJ2-1
v_call: TRBV7-9
cdr3_aa: CASSISGSSYNEQFF
cdr3_nt: TGTGCCAGCAGCATCAGCGGGAGCTCCTACAATGAGCAGTTCTTC